This T cell receptor beta chain came from a study of beta chain features in type 1 diabetes. By way of CD45RO/CCR7/CD25/CD127/CD95/CD27, the CD4+ regulatory, stem cell-like memory, central memory and naive cells were sorted. A remark on this clone: Antigen specificity is unknown.

Whole-study findings and limits: Compared with healthy donors, patients appeared to share more similar naive, central memory and regulatory TCRB repertoires. A possible short-template PCR bias applies equally to patients and controls. Moderate but significant shortening of TCRB CDR3s was recorded in all four CD4+ subsets from Type 1 diabetes patients.

Since all of the isolated RNA was reverse transcribed, expressed TCRB transcripts were what got sequenced. TCRdb's table, derived via immunoSEQ multiplex PCR, lists solely in-frame clones and lacks some. The sample contains about 700,000 clones, over 10% of which appear only once. This TCR came from a man aged 18-30 years with type 1 diabetes. Sequenced material: naive CD4+ T cells from blood.

CDR3 residues: CASSGGLDTQYF. CDR3 coding DNA: TGTGCCAGCAGCGGGGGTCTGGATACGCAGTATTTT. The V and J genes are TRBV28 and TRBJ2-3; a weak D match, TRBD2 (6 bases). Germline V gene lookup returns CDR1 MDHEN and CDR2 SYDVKM. V gave up 6 bases and J gave up 6 bases, with 10 bases separating them. The CDR3 totals 12 residues.